A selection of T cell receptor beta chains follows, all from one sample in a study of radiation and T cells in renal cell carcinoma. Libraries were prepared by immunoSEQ multiplex PCR; TCRdb keeps only in-frame clonotypes and omits some of them. The sample lists under 55,000 clones; 65% to 90% were seen once. The sequencing here drew on blood, taken from a patient whose treatment included radiotherapy and nephrectomy. These TCRs come from a woman between 70 and 85 years old with renal cell carcinoma. CDR3s include the opening cysteine and the closing phenylalanine or tryptophan.

v_gene: TRBV27; j_gene: TRBJ2-7; CDR3aa: CASSSGQGYEQYF
v_gene: TRBV7-2; j_gene: TRBJ2-7; CDR3aa: CASSLPPGQGYEQYF
v_gene: TRBV5-5; j_gene: TRBJ2-1; CDR3aa: CASSLATGVEQFF
v_gene: TRBV9; j_gene: TRBJ1-6; CDR3aa: CASSATGEYNSPLHF
v_gene: TRBV6-5; j_gene: TRBJ1-4; CDR3aa: CASSQGGEKLFF
v_gene: TRBV19; j_gene: TRBJ1-5; CDR3aa: CASSPPKQGARSNQPQHF
v_gene: TRBV2; j_gene: TRBJ2-3; CDR3aa: CATSGGSSTDTQYF
v_gene: TRBV6-5; j_gene: TRBJ1-5; CDR3aa: CASSYSEGFGNQPQHF
v_gene: TRBV2; j_gene: TRBJ1-5; CDR3aa: CASSEASGPQHF
v_gene: TRBV30; j_gene: TRBJ2-1; CDR3aa: CAWRSGTGNEQFF
v_gene: TRBV19; j_gene: TRBJ1-4; CDR3aa: CASSAGGGQSINEKLFF
v_gene: TRBV19; j_gene: TRBJ1-1; CDR3aa: CASRPHEMNTEAFF
v_gene: TRBV18; j_gene: TRBJ2-1; CDR3aa: CASSFASGDRGKVNEQFF
v_gene: TRBV5-1; j_gene: TRBJ2-1; CDR3aa: CASSSTSDSSYNEQFF
v_gene: TRBV7-9; j_gene: TRBJ1-1; CDR3aa: CASSQGQGLGEAFF
v_gene: TRBV9; j_gene: TRBJ1-2; CDR3aa: CASSVGSGLIYGYTF
v_gene: TRBV5-1; j_gene: TRBJ2-3; CDR3aa: CASSPRPPSGGSDTQYF
v_gene: TRBV10-3; j_gene: TRBJ1-5; CDR3aa: CAISDPGQGAPQPQHF
v_gene: TRBV7-6; j_gene: TRBJ1-5; CDR3aa: CASSLTDSPIQPQHF
v_gene: TRBV11-2; j_gene: TRBJ2-7; CDR3aa: CASSLVWSPLEQYF
v_gene: TRBV4-1; j_gene: TRBJ2-1; CDR3aa: CASRDNEQFF
v_gene: TRBV19; j_gene: TRBJ2-7; CDR3aa: CASSRTGRTAQYF
v_gene: TRBV4-2; j_gene: TRBJ2-5; CDR3aa: CASSQALAGGGETQYF
v_gene: TRBV10-1; j_gene: TRBJ2-7; CDR3aa: CASKEVRIAGVVYEQYF
v_gene: TRBV5-1; j_gene: TRBJ2-3; CDR3aa: CASSYSGEPTDTQYF
v_gene: TRBV6-1; j_gene: TRBJ1-5; CDR3aa: CASSEGMGWQPQHF
v_gene: TRBV7-2; j_gene: TRBJ2-2; CDR3aa: CASSLRLAGATGELFF
v_gene: TRBV27; j_gene: TRBJ1-5; CDR3aa: CASSYSAGLRGSNQPQHF
v_gene: TRBV4-3; j_gene: TRBJ2-2; CDR3aa: CASSQVVAAGAGELFF
v_gene: TRBV6-5; j_gene: TRBJ1-2; CDR3aa: CASSRDSDYGYTF
v_gene: TRBV5-1; j_gene: TRBJ1-1; CDR3aa: CASSLQGTEAFF
v_gene: TRBV7-9; j_gene: TRBJ2-2; CDR3aa: CASSPTSLSDGELFF
v_gene: TRBV21-1; j_gene: TRBJ2-6; CDR3aa: CASSGTGPVSGANVLTF
v_gene: TRBV7-9; j_gene: TRBJ1-1; CDR3aa: CASSLGTAAEAFF
v_gene: TRBV14; j_gene: TRBJ1-6; CDR3aa: CASSQDLPYYNSPLHF
v_gene: TRBV5-5; j_gene: TRBJ2-1; CDR3aa: CASSPRSDGNNEQFF
v_gene: TRBV6-1; j_gene: TRBJ2-7; CDR3aa: CASSEARSDDEQYF
v_gene: TRBV19; j_gene: TRBJ1-5; CDR3aa: CASSNGQGSYQPQHF
v_gene: TRBV19; j_gene: TRBJ2-7; CDR3aa: CASSNPGQGAAKQYF
v_gene: TRBV5-5; j_gene: TRBJ1-1; CDR3aa: CASSLEGLGTEAFF
v_gene: TRBV5-1; j_gene: TRBJ1-4; CDR3aa: CASSVGRPVNEKLFF
v_gene: TRBV7-9; j_gene: TRBJ1-3; CDR3aa: CASSLDPQGNTIYF
v_gene: TRBV11-3; j_gene: TRBJ2-7; CDR3aa: CASSPGTGNYEQYF
v_gene: TRBV7-6; j_gene: TRBJ1-5; CDR3aa: CASSPLASFDSYSNQPQHF
v_gene: TRBV15; j_gene: TRBJ2-5; CDR3aa: CATSGQYEETQYF
v_gene: TRBV27; j_gene: TRBJ2-6; CDR3aa: CASTTPSSGANVLTF
v_gene: TRBV6-1; j_gene: TRBJ1-5; CDR3aa: CASSGQGGQPQHF
v_gene: TRBV7-2; j_gene: TRBJ1-1; CDR3aa: CASSLAANTEAFF
v_gene: TRBV19; j_gene: TRBJ2-1; CDR3aa: CASSSSGGARSYNEQFF
v_gene: TRBV10-1; j_gene: TRBJ2-3; CDR3aa: CASSGPDTQYF
v_gene: TRBV10-3; j_gene: TRBJ2-2; CDR3aa: CAISDLGSANTGELFF
v_gene: TRBV7-8; j_gene: TRBJ2-7; CDR3aa: CASSFIVGRSYEQYF
v_gene: TRBV2; j_gene: TRBJ2-1; CDR3aa: CASRGFSGEQFF
v_gene: TRBV15; j_gene: TRBJ2-6; CDR3aa: CATSRGTSPGANVLTF
v_gene: TRBV10-3; j_gene: TRBJ2-5; CDR3aa: CAISETGGTQETQYF
v_gene: TRBV2; j_gene: TRBJ1-1; CDR3aa: CASGRDKNTEAFF
v_gene: TRBV10-3; j_gene: TRBJ2-1; CDR3aa: CANALDSYNEQFF
v_gene: TRBV6-5; j_gene: TRBJ1-1; CDR3aa: CASRRAGQGYTEAFF
v_gene: TRBV29-1; j_gene: TRBJ2-1; CDR3aa: CSVRGGVEQFF